One T cell receptor (beta chain) is described in this entry. In addition to blood RNA drawn from unsorted whole blood, germline DNA was extracted. What was collected before surgery was four milliliters of peripheral blood. This specimen comes from a study of tumor-infiltrating lymphocytes in primary liver carcinoma. At the level of the study: Enrolled patients were male and female, aged 30 to 69 years. Tumor stage was T1-T3 N0M0, and tumor size was 4.2 to 10 cm across. Per sample, productive TCRbeta reads numbered roughly 3.5 to 7.5 million, similar across tissue types.

The input was 500 ng total RNA; TCR beta cDNA was made from it with a constant-region primer. Slightly modified ARM-PCR with three nested multiplex PCR rounds yielded TCR beta libraries. TRBV1-TRBV30 forward primers and a C-beta reverse primer were used in the first two PCR rounds, which each ran for approximately 11 cycles. One entry per CDR3 protein, called by TCRdb with MiXCR from the multiplex PCR reads. This table has about 330,000 distinct CDR3 sequences, roughly two thirds appearing once. Germline V gives CDR1 LNHDA, CDR2 SQIVND (reference sequence). The CDR3 contains 14 residues. V lost 6 bases to trimming and J lost 5 bases, with 17 bases between them.

This chain connects TRBV19 to TRBJ2-7; possibly TRBD1 for D (5 bases). This sequence was found in a man in his forties with primary liver carcinoma and hepatitis B virus infection. Sequencing was done on a sample of peripheral blood. The CDR3 DNA follows: TGTGCCAGTAGCAGTTGGGTGCAGGGTCACGAGCAGTACTTC. Translation: CASSSWVQGHEQYF. Full variable domain (outside the CDR3, taken from reference TRBV19 and TRBJ2-7): DGGITQSPKYLFRKEGQNVTLSCEQNLNHDAMYWYRQDPGQGLRLIYYSQIVNDFQKGDIAEGYSVSREKKESFPLTVTSAQKNPTAFYLCASSSWVQGHEQYFGPGTRLTVT.